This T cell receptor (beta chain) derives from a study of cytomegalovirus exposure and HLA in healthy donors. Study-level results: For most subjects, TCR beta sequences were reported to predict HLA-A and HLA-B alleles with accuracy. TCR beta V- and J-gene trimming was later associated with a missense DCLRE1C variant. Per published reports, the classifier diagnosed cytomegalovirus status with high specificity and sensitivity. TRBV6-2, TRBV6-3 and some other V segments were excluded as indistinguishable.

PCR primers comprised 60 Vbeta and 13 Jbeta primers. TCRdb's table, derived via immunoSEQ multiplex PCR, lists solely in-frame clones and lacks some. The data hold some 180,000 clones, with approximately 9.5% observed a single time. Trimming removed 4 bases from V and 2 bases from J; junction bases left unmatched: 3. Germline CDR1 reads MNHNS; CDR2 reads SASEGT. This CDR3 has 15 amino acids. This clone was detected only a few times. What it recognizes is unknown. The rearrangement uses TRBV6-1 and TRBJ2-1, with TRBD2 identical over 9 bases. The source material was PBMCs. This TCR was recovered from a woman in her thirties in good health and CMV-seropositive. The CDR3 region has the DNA TGTGCCAGCAGTGGTATAGCGGGAGCCTACAATGAGCAGTTCTTC. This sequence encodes CASSGIAGAYNEQFF.